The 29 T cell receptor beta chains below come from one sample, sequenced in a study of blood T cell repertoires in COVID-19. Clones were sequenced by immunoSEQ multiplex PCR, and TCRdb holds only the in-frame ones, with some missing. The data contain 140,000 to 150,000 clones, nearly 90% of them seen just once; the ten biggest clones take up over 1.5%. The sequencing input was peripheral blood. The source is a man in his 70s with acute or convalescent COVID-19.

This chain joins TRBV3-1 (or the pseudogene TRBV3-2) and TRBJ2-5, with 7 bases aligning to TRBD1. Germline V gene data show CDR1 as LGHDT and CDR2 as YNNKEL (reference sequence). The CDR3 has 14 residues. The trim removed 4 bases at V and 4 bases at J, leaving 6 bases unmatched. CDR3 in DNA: TGTGCCAGCAGCCGCCGAGGGGGCGCAGAGACCCAGTACTTC. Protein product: CASSRRGGAETQYF.

CDR3 in amino acids: CAWSVKGQGTGYTF. In DNA form, the CDR3 reads TGTGCCTGGAGTGTAAAAGGACAGGGAACTGGCTACACCTTC. This chain links TRBV30 with TRBJ1-2, with 8 bases aligning to TRBD1. Germline V gene lookup returns CDR1 GTSNPN and CDR2 SVGIG (reference sequence). Unmatched junction bases numbered 7, after V lost 0 bases and J lost 7 bases. The CDR3 covers 14 residues.

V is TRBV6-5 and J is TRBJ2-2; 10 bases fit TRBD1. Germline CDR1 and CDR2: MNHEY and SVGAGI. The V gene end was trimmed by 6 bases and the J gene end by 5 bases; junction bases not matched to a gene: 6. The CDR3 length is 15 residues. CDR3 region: CASSSDRGLTGELFF. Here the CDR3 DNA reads TGTGCCAGCAGCTCCGACAGGGGGCTAACCGGGGAGCTGTTTTTT.

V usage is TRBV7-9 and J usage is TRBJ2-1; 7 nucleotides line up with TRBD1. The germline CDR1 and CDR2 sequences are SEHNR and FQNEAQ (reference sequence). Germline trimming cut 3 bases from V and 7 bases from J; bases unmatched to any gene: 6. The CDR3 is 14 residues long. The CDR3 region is CASSFGRGLNEQFF. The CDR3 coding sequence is TGTGCCAGCAGCTTCGGCAGGGGGTTAAATGAGCAGTTCTTC.

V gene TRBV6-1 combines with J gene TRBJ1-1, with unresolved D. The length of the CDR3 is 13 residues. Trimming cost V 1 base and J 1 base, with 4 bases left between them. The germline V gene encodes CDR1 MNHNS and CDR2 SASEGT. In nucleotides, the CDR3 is TGTGCCAGCAGTGAAGACGGGAACACTGAAGCTTTCTTT. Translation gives CASSEDGNTEAFF.

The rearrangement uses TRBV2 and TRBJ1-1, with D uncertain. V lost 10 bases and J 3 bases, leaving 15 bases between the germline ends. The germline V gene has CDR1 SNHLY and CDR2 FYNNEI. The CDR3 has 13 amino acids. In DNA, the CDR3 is TGTGCCACCTATGACATTCCTCACACTGAAGCTTTCTTT. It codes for CATYDIPHTEAFF.

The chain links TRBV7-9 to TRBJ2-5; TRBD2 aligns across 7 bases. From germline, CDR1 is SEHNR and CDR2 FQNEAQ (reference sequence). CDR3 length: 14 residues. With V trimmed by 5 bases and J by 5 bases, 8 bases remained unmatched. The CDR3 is CASSQSGVEETQYF. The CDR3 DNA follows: TGTGCCAGCAGCCAGAGCGGGGTTGAGGAGACCCAGTACTTC.

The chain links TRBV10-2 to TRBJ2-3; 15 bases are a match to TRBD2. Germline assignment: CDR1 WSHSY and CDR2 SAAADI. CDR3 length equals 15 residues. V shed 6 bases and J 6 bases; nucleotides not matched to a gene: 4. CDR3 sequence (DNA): TGCGCCAGCAGGGAGGGGACTAGCGGGAGGGATACGCAGTATTTT. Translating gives CASREGTSGRDTQYF.

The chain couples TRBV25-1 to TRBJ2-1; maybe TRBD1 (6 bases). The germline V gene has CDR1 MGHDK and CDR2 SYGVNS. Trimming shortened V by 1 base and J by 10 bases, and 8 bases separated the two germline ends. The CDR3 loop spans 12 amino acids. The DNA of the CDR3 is TGTGCCAGCAGTGAATGGGGGCGGGAGCAGTTCTTC. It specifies CASSEWGREQFF.

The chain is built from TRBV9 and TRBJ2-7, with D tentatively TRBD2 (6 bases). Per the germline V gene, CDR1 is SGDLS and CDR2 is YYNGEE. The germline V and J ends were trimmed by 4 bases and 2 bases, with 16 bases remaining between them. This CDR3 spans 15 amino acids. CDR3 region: CASSPGRQSAYEQYF. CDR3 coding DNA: TGTGCCAGCAGCCCCGGGAGACAGTCGGCCTACGAGCAGTACTTC.

As DNA, the CDR3 is TGTGCCAGCAGCTCAATTAACATAGCGGGAGAAGAGACCCAGTACTTC. Its translation: CASSSINIAGEETQYF. V gene TRBV11-2 combines with J gene TRBJ2-5, with 9 bases aligning to TRBD2. CDR1 is SGHAT, CDR2 FQNNGV, per germline. The CDR3 is 16 residues long. V lost 4 bases, J lost 3 bases, and 9 bases stayed unmatched.

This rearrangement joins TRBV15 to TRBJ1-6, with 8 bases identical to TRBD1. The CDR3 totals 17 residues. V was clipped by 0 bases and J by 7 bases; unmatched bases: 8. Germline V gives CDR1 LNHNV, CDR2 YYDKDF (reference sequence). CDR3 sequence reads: CATSRDRGTGLNSPLHF. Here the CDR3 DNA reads TGTGCCACCAGCAGAGATCGGGGGACAGGTTTGAATTCACCCCTCCACTTT. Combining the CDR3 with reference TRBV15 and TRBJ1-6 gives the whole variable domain DAMVIQNPRYQVTQFGKPVTLSCSQTLNHNVMYWYQQKSSQAPKLLFHYYDKDFNNEADTPDNFQSRRPNTSFCFLDIRSPGLGDTAMYLCATSRDRGTGLNSPLHFGNGTRLTVT.

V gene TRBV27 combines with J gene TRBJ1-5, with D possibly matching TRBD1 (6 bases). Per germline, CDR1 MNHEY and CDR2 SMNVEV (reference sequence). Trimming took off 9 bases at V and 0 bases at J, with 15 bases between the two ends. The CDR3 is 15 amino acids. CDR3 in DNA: TGTGCCAGTGGTAGGACAGACAATAGCAATCAGCCCCAGCATTTT. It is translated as CASGRTDNSNQPQHF.

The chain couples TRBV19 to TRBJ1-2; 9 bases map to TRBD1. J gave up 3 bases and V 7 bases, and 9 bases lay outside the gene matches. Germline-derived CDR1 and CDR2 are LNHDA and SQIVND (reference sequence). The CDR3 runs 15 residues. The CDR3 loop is CASNEDRGIDYGYTF. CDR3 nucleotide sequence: TGTGCCAGTAATGAGGACAGGGGAATAGACTATGGCTACACCTTC. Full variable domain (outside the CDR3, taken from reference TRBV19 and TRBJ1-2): DGGITQSPKYLFRKEGQNVTLSCEQNLNHDAMYWYRQDPGQGLRLIYYSQIVNDFQKGDIAEGYSVSREKKESFPLTVTSAQKNPTAFYLCASNEDRGIDYGYTFGSGTRLTVV.

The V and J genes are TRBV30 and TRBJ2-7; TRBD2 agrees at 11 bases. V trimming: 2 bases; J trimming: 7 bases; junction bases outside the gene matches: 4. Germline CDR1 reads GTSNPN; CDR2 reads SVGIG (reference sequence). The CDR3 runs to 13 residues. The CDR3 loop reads CAWSRTSGREQYF. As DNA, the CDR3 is TGTGCCTGGAGTAGGACTAGCGGGCGGGAGCAGTACTTC.

The CDR3 DNA sequence: TGTGCCAGCGAGGGACTAGCGGACCGCACCGGGGAGCTGTTTTTT. Its translation: CASEGLADRTGELFF. The chain is built from TRBV6-5 and TRBJ2-2, with 11 bases lining up with TRBD2. J lost 4 bases, V lost 8 bases, and 6 bases had no gene match. This CDR3 is 15 amino acids long. Germline CDR1 MNHEY, CDR2 SVGAGI.

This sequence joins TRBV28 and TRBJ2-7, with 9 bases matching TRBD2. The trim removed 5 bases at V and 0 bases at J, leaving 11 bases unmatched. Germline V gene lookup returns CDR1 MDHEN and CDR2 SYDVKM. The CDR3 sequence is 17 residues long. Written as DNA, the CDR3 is TGTGCCAGCAGTACCCCTAGCGGGGCCATGAGCTCCTACGAGCAGTACTTC. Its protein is CASSTPSGAMSSYEQYF.

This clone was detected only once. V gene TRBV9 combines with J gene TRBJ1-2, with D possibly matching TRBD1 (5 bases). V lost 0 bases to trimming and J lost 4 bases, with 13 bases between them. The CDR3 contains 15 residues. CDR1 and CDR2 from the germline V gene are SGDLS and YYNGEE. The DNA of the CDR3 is TGTGCCAGCAGCGTAGTGTCAGGGCTTCCCTATGGCTACACCTTC. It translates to CASSVVSGLPYGYTF.

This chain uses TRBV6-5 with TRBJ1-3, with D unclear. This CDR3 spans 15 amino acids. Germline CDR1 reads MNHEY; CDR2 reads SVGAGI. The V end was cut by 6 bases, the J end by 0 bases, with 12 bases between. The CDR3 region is CASSGDGRSGNTIYF. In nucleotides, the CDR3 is TGTGCCAGCAGCGGAGACGGCCGCTCTGGAAACACCATATATTTT.

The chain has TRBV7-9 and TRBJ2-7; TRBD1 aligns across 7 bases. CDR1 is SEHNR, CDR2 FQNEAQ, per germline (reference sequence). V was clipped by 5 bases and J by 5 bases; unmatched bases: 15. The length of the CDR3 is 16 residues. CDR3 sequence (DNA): TGTGCCAGCAGCACCACCGGGACAGCAAAAGGCCACGAGCAGTACTTC. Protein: CASSTTGTAKGHEQYF.

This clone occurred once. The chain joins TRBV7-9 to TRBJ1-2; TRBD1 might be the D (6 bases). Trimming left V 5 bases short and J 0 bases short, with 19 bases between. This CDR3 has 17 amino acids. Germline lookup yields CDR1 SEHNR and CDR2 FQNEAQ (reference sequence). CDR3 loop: CASSRGASLISNYGYTF. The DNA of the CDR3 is TGTGCCAGCAGCCGGGGGGCATCCTTAATCTCTAACTATGGCTACACCTTC. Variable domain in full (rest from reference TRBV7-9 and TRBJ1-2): DTGVSQNPRHKITKRGQNVTFRCDPISEHNRLYWYRQTLGQGPEFLTYFQNEAQLEKSRLLSDRFSAERPKGSFSTLEIQRTEQGDSAMYLCASSRGASLISNYGYTFGSGTRLTVV.

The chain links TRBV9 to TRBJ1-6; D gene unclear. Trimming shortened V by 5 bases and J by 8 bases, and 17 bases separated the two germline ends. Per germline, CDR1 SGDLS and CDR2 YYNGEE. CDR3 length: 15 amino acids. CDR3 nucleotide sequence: TGTGCCAGCAGTGCCGGGCTTGGAGGGCATTCACCCCTCCACTTT. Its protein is CASSAGLGGHSPLHF.

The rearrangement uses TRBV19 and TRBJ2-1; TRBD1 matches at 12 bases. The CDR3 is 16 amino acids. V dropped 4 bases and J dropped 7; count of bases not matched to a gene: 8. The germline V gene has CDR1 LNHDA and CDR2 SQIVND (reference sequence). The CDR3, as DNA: TGTGCCAGTAGTACATCCCGGGACAGGGGGCGGAATGAGCAGTTCTTC. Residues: CASSTSRDRGRNEQFF.

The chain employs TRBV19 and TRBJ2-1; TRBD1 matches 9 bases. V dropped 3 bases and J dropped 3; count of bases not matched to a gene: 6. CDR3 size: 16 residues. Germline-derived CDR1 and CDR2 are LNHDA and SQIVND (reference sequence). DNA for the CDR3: TGTGCCAGTAGTATTATGGGACAGGGCTTCTACAATGAGCAGTTCTTC. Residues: CASSIMGQGFYNEQFF.

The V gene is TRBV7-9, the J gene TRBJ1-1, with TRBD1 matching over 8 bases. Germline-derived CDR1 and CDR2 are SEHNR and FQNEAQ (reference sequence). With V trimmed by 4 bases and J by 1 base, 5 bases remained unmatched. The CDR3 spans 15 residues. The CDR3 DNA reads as TGTGCCAGCAGCTCAGGGGGCCGGGGGAACACTGAAGCTTTCTTT. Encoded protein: CASSSGGRGNTEAFF.

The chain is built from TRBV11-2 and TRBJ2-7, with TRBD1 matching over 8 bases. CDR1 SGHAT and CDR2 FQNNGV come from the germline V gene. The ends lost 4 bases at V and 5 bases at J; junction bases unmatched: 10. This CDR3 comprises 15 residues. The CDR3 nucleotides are TGTGCCAGCAGCTCCCGGGACAGGATAATCCACGAGCAGTACTTC. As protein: CASSSRDRIIHEQYF. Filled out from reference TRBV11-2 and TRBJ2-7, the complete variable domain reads EAGVAQSPRYKIIEKRQSVAFWCNPISGHATLYWYQQILGQGPKLLIQFQNNGVVDDSQLPKDRFSAERLKGVDSTLKIQPAKLEDSAVYLCASSSRDRIIHEQYFGPGTRLTVT.

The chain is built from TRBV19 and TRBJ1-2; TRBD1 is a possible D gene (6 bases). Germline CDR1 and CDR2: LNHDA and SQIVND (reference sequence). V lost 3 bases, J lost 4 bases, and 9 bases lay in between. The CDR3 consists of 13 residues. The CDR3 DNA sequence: TGTGCCAGTAGTATGGGGGACATCTATGGCTACACCTTC. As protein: CASSMGDIYGYTF.

CDR3 residues: CASSSLSGENTGELFF. DNA for the CDR3: TGCGCCAGCAGCTCCCTTAGCGGGGAGAACACCGGGGAGCTGTTTTTT. V and J are TRBV5-1 and TRBJ2-2; 8 bases match TRBD2. This CDR3 is 16 amino acids long. Germline CDR1 reads SGHRS; CDR2 reads YFSETQ. V gave up 3 bases and J gave up 1 base; unmatched junction bases: 5.

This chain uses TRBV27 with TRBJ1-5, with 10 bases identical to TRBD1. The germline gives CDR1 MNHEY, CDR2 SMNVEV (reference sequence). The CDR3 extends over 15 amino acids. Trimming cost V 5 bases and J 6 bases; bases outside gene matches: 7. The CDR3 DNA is TGTGCCAGCAGTCCACGACAGGGGGCATCTCAGCCCCAGCATTTT. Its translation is CASSPRQGASQPQHF.